Listed below are T cell receptor beta chains from one sample, sequenced in a study of cytomegalovirus exposure and HLA in healthy donors. This table comes from immunoSEQ multiplex PCR, and its TCRdb copy is limited to in-frame clones, with some not included. Among 150,000 or so clones, 74% were seen once, and the ten largest hold roughly 2.2%. The specimen was PBMCs. The receptors were sampled from a man aged 25 to 40 in good health and CMV-seronegative. Both conserved end residues are part of each CDR3. D genes are given only for firm matches. Clone sizes are given selectively: once, few, many, or a class where the clone is expanded.

>NA|TRBJ2-7|NA|TRBV5-4
TGTGCCAGCAGCCTGGGACGGGTACCGGGAGAGCAGTACTTC
CASSLGRVPGEQYF
>NA|TRBJ2-7|NA|TRBV2
TGTGCCAGCATTCCAGGGTCTGGTGTCGACGAGCAGTACTTC
CASIPGSGVDEQYF
>NA|TRBJ1-2|TRBD1|TRBV11-1
TGTGCCAGCAGCCCAGGGGGAGGCTATGGCTACACCTTC
CASSPGGGYGYTF
>NA|TRBJ2-3|TRBD1|TRBV6-5
TGTGCCAGCAGTTACGGGACAGGGGCCGATACGCAGTATTTT
CASSYGTGADTQYF
>NA|TRBJ1-3|NA|TRBV4-2
TGTGCCAGCAGCCAAGAACAGGGAAACACCATATATTTT
CASSQEQGNTIYF
>NA|TRBJ2-3|TRBD2|TRBV7-3
TGTGCCAGCAGCTTGGGACTAGCGGGCACAGATACGCAGTATTTT
CASSLGLAGTDTQYF
>few|TRBJ2-6|NA|TRBV10-3
TGTGCCATCACACAGAGTTCTGGGGCCAACGTCCTGACTTTC
CAITQSSGANVLTF
>NA|TRBJ1-3|NA|TRBV30
TGTGCCCTTCAGGGCGGTGGAAACACCATATATTTT
CALQGGGNTIYF
>NA|TRBJ2-7|TRBD1|TRBV6-6
TGTGCCAGCAGCTCAACCGGACAGGGGGCAATATACGAGCAGTACTTC
CASSSTGQGAIYEQYF
>NA|TRBJ1-1|TRBD1|TRBV5-1
TGCGCCAGCAGCTTGGGAGGGACAGGGGAGAACACTGAAGCTTTCTTT
CASSLGGTGENTEAFF
>few|TRBJ2-5|TRBD2|TRBV5-1
TGCGCCAGCAATATGGGGGGGTCGCAAGAGACCCAGTACTTC
CASNMGGSQETQYF
>NA|TRBJ2-7|NA|TRBV18
TGTGCCAGCTCACCACCACAGACCTACGAGCAGTACTTC
CASSPPQTYEQYF
>NA|TRBJ1-1|NA|TRBV19
TGTGCCAGTAGGATTATTCCGGGGGCTGAAGCTTTCTTT
CASRIIPGAEAFF
>NA|TRBJ2-4|NA|TRBV7-8
TGTGCCAGCAGCCCTCAACCCAGGGGTTTAGCCAAAAACATTCAGTACTTC
CASSPQPRGLAKNIQYF
>NA|TRBJ2-2|TRBD1|TRBV28
TGTGCCAGCAGTCCTAGACAGGGGTTCACCGGGGAGCTGTTTTTT
CASSPRQGFTGELFF
>NA|TRBJ1-6|NA|TRBV19
TGTGCCAGTAGTATTACAGGAATTTATAATTCACCCCTCCACTTT
CASSITGIYNSPLHF
>NA|TRBJ1-1|NA|TRBV19
TGTGCCAGTAGCAGGACATTTATGAACACTGAAGCTTTCTTT
CASSRTFMNTEAFF
>NA|TRBJ1-1|NA|TRBV5-1
TGCGCCAGCAGCTTCTCTCAGTCAAACACTGAAGCTTTCTTT
CASSFSQSNTEAFF
>NA|TRBJ1-3|TRBD1|TRBV15
TGTGCCACCAGCTTACGGACAGGAGTCTCTGGAAACACCATATATTTT
CATSLRTGVSGNTIYF
>once|TRBJ1-3|TRBD1|TRBV9
TGTGCCAGCAGCGTACAGGGGGACACCATATATTTT
CASSVQGDTIYF
>NA|TRBJ1-5|NA|TRBV19
TGTGCCACCAAAACCGGGACATCTAGCAATCAGCCCCAGCATTTT
CATKTGTSSNQPQHF
>NA|TRBJ2-7|NA|TRBV5-1
TGCGCCAGCAGGGACCAAGGGGCCTACGAGCAGTACTTC
CASRDQGAYEQYF
>NA|TRBJ1-1|NA|TRBV6-5
TGTGCCAGCAGTTACGTACAGGGGAACACTGAAGCTTTCTTT
CASSYVQGNTEAFF
>NA|TRBJ1-6|NA|TRBV19
TGTGCCAGTAGTATAAGGGCAGGGAGGGTTTCACCCCTCCACTTT
CASSIRAGRVSPLHF
>NA|TRBJ2-2|TRBD1|TRBV2
TGTGCCAGCAGTAACAGGGGGCTTTCGAACACCGGGGAGCTGTTTTTT
CASSNRGLSNTGELFF
>NA|TRBJ2-3|TRBD2|TRBV5-5
TGTGCCAGCAGCTGGGGACTAGCCCCTAGCACAGATACGCAGTATTTT
CASSWGLAPSTDTQYF
>NA|TRBJ2-5|NA|TRBV7-2
TGTGCCAGCAGCTTAGACAGGGAAACGCAGTACTTC
CASSLDRETQYF
>NA|TRBJ2-1|NA|TRBV5-1
TGCGCCAGCAGCCCTGCCTGGACACGTTACAATGAGCAGTTCTTC
CASSPAWTRYNEQFF
>NA|TRBJ1-3|TRBD1|TRBV28
TGTGCCGGCAGACAGGGCCCTGGAAACACCATATATTTT
CAGRQGPGNTIYF